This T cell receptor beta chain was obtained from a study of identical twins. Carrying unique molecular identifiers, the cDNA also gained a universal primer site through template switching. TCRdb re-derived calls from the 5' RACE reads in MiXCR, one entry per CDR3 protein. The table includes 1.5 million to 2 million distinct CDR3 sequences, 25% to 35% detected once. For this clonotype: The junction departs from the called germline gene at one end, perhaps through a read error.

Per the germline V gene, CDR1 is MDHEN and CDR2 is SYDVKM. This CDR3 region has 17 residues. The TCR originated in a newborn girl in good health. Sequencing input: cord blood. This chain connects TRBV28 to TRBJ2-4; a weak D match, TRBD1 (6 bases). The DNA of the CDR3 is TGTGCCTGCAGTCTCCGAAGGGGGTTACTAGCCAAAAACATTCAGTACTTC. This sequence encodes CACSLRRGLLAKNIQYF.